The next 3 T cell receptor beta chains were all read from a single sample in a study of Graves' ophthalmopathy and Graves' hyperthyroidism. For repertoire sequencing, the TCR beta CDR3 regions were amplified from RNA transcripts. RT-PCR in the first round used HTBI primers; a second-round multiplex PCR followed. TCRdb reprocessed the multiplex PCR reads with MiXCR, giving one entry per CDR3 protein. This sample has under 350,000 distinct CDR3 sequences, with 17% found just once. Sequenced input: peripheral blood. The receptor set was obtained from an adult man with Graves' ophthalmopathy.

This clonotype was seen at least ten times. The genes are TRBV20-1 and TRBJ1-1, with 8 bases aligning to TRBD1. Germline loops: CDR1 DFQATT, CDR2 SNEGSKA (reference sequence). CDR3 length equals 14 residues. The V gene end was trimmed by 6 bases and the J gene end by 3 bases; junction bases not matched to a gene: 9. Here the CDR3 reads CSAFPTGADTEAFF. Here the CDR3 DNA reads TGCAGTGCATTCCCGACAGGGGCGGACACTGAAGCTTTCTTT.

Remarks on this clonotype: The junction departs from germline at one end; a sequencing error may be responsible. DNA of the CDR3: TGTGCTAGCAGCCCATCAACCCTCAGGGGAAAGACCCAGTACTTC. It specifies CASSPSTLRGKTQYF. The V and J genes are TRBV7-7 and TRBJ2-5, with D maybe TRBD1 (6 bases). CDR3 size: 15 residues. Germline lookup yields CDR1 SSHAT and CDR2 FNYEAQ (reference sequence).

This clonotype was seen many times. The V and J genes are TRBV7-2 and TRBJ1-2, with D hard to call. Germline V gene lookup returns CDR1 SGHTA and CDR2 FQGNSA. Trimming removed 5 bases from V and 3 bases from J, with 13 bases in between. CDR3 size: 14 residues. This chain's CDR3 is CASSQMVGDYGYTF. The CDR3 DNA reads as TGTGCCAGCAGCCAAATGGTTGGGGACTATGGCTACACCTTC. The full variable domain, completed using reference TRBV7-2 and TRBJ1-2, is GAGVSQSPSNKVTEKGKDVELRCDPISGHTALYWYRQSLGQGLEFLIYFQGNSAPDKSGLPSDRFSAERTGGSVSTLTIQRTQQEDSAVYLCASSQMVGDYGYTFGSGTRLTVV.